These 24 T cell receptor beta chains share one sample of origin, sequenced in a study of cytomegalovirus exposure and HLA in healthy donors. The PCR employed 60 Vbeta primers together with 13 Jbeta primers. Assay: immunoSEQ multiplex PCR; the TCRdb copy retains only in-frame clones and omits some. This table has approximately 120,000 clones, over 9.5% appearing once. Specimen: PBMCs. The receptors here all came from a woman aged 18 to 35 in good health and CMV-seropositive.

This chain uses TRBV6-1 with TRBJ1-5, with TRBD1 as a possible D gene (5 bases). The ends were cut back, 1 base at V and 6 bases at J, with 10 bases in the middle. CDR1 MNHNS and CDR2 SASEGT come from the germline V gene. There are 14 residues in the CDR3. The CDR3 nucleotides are TGTGCCAGCAGTGAAGGGAGGGGCGGTCAGCCCCAGCATTTT. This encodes CASSEGRGGQPQHF.

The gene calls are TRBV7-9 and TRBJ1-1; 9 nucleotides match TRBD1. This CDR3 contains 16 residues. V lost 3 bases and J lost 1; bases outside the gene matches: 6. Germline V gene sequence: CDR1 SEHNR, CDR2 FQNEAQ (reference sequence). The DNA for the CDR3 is TGTGCCAGCAGCTTTTTACCGGGACAGGGGAACACTGAAGCTTTCTTT. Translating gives CASSFLPGQGNTEAFF.

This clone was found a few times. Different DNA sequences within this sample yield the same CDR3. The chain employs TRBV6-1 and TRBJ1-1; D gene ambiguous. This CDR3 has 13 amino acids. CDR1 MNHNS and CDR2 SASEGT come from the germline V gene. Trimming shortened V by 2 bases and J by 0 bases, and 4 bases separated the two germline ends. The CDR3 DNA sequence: TGTGCCAGCAGTGAACCTATGAACACTGAAGCTTTCTTT. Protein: CASSEPMNTEAFF.

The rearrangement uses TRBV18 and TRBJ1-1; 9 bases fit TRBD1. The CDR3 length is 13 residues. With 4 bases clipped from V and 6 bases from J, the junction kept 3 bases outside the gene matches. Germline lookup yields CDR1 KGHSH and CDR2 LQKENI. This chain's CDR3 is CASSRDRASEAFF. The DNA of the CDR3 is TGTGCCAGCTCACGGGACAGGGCTTCTGAAGCTTTCTTT.

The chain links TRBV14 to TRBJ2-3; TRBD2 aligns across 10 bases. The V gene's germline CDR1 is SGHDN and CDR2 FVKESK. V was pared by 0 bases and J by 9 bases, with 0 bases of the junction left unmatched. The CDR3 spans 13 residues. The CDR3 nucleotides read TGTGCCAGCAGCCAAGAACTAGCGGGGACGCAGTATTTT. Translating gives CASSQELAGTQYF.

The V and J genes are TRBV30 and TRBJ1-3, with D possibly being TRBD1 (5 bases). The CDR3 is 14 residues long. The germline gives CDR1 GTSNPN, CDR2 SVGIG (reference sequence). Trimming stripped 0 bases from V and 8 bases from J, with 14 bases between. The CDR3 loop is CAWSVTGDRDTIYF. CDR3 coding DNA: TGTGCCTGGAGTGTAACGGGGGATCGAGACACCATATATTTT.

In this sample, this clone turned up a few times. CDR3 sequence reads: CASAPLSGRPDEQFF. The DNA for the CDR3 is TGTGCCAGTGCCCCTCTTAGCGGGAGGCCTGATGAGCAGTTCTTC. The chain couples TRBV27 to TRBJ2-1, with 10 bases identical to TRBD2. V gave up 9 bases and J gave up 8 bases; unmatched junction bases: 13. The CDR3 extends over 15 amino acids. The germline V gene encodes CDR1 MNHEY and CDR2 SMNVEV (reference sequence).

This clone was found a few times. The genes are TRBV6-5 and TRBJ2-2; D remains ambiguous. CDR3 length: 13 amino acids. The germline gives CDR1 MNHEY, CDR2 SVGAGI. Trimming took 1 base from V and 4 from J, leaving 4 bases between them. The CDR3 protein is CASSYLITGELFF. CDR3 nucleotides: TGTGCCAGCAGTTACTTAATCACCGGGGAGCTGTTTTTT.

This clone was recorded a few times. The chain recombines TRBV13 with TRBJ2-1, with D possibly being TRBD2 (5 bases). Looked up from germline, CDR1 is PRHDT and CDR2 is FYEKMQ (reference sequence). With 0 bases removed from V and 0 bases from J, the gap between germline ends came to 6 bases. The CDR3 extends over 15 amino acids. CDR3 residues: CASSLGAGSYNEQFF. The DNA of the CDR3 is TGTGCCAGCAGCTTAGGGGCGGGCTCCTACAATGAGCAGTTCTTC.

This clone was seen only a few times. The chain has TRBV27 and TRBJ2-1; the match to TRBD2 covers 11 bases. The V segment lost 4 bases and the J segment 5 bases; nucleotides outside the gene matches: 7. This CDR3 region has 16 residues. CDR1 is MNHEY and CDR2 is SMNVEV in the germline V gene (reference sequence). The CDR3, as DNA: TGTGCCAGCAGTTACGCGGGACTAGCGGACAACAATGAGCAGTTCTTC. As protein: CASSYAGLADNNEQFF.

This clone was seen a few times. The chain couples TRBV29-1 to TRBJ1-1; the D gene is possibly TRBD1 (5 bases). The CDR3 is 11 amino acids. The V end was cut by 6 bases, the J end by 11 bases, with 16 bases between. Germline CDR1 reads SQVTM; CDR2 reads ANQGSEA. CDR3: CSVGPRDGAFF. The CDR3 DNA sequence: TGCAGCGTGGGGCCCCGCGATGGGGCTTTCTTT.

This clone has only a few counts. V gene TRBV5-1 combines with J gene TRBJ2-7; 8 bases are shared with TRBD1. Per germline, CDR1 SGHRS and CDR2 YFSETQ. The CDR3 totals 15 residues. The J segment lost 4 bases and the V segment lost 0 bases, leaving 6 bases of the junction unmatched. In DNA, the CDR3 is TGCGCCAGCAGCTTGGATTGGACAGGGCGTTACGAGCAGTACTTC. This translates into CASSLDWTGRYEQYF. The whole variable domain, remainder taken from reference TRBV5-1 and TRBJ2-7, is KAGVTQTPRYLIKTRGQQVTLSCSPISGHRSVSWYQQTPGQGLQFLFEYFSETQRNKGNFPGRFSGRQFSNSRSEMNVSTLELGDSALYLCASSLDWTGRYEQYFGPGTRLTVT.

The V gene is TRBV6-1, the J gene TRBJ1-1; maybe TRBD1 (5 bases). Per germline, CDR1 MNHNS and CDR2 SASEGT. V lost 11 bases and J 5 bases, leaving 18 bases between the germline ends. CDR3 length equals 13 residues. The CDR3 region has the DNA TGTGCCCATATAACCGACGGGGGGACTGAAGCTTTCTTT. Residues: CAHITDGGTEAFF.

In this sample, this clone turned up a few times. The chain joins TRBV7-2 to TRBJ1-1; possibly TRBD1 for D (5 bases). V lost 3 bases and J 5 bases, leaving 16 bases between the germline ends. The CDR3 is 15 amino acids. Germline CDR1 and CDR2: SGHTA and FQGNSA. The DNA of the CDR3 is TGTGCCAGCAGCTTCACGGCAGGGCTAAGGACTGAAGCTTTCTTT. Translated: CASSFTAGLRTEAFF.

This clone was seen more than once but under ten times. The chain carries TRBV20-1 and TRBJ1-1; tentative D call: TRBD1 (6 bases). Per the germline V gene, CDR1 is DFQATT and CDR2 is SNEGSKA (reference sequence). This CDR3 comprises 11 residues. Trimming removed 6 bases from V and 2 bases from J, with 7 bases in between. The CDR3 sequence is CSARGNTEAFF. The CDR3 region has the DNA TGCAGTGCCAGGGGTAACACTGAAGCTTTCTTT.

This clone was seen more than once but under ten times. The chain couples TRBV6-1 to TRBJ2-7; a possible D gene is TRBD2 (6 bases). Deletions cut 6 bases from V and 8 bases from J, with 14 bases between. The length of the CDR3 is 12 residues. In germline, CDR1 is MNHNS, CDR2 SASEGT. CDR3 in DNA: TGTGCCAGCAGCCAGGAGGGGATCCAGCAGTACTTC. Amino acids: CASSQEGIQQYF.

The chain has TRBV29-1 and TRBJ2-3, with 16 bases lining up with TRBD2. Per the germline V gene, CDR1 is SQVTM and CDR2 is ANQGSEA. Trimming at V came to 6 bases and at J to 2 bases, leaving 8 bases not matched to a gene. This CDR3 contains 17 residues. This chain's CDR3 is CSVPNGTSGGATDTQYF. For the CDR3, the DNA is TGCAGCGTACCCAACGGGACTAGCGGGGGGGCCACAGATACGCAGTATTTT.

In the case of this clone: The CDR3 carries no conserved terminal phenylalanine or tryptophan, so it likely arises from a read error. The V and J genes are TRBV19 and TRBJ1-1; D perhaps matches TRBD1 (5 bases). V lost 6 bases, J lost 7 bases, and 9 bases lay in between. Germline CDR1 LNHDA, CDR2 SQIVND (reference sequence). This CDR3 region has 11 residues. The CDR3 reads CASRGRGEAFV. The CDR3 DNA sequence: TGTGCCAGTAGGGGGAGGGGTGAAGCTTTCGTT.

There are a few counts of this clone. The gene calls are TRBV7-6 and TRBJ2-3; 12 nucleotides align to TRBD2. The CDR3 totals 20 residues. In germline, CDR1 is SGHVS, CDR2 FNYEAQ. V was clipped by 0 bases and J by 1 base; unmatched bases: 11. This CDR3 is CASSLAPAGLAGTGTDTQYF. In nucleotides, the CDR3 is TGTGCCAGCAGCTTAGCCCCGGCTGGACTAGCGGGGACGGGCACAGATACGCAGTATTTT.

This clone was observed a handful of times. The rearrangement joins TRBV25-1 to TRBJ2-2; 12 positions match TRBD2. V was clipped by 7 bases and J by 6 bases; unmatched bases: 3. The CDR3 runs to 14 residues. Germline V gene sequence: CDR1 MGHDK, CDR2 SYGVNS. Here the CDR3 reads CASKLAGGPGELFF. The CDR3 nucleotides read TGTGCCAGCAAACTAGCGGGAGGTCCCGGGGAGCTGTTTTTT.

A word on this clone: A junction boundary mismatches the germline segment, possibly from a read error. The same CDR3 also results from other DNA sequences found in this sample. The CDR3 nucleotides read TGTGCCAGCAGTATGGCCAGAACCGGGGAGCTGTTTTTT. Its translation: CASSMARTGELFF. The chain recombines TRBV19 with TRBJ2-2, with D unresolved. Germline CDR1 and CDR2: LNHDA and SQIVND (reference sequence). The CDR3 has 13 amino acids.

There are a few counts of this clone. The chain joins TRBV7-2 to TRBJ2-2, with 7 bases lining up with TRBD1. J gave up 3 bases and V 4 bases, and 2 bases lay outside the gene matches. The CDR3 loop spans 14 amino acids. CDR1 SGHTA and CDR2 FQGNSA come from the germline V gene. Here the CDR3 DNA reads TGTGCCAGCAGCTGGGACAGCCACACCGGGGAGCTGTTTTTT. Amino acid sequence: CASSWDSHTGELFF.

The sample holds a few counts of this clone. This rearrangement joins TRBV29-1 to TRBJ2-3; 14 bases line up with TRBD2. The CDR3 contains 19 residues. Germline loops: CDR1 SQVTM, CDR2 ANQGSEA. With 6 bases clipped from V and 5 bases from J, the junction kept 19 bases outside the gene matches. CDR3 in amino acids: CSVAPNPTSGRASRDTQYF. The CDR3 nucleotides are TGCAGCGTCGCCCCGAATCCGACTAGCGGGAGGGCCTCGAGAGATACGCAGTATTTT.

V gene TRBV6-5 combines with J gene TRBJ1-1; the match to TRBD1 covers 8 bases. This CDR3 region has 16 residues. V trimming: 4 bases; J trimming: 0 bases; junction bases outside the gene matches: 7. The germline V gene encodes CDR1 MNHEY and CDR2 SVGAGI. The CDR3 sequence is CASSSRTGNMNTEAFF. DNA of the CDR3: TGTGCCAGCAGTTCCCGGACAGGGAACATGAACACTGAAGCTTTCTTT.